This T cell receptor beta chain is drawn from a study of T cell repertoires in cytomegalovirus infection. General study results and limits: The cumulative frequency of public TCR beta families distinguished individuals who carried CMV together with the relevant HLA. Clonotypes of TCR beta that were HLA-C-restricted and CMV-specific dominated the ex vivo response.

In the case of this clonotype: What it recognizes is unknown.

TCRdb re-called the reads with MiXCR, one entry per CDR3 protein. Of 20,000 to 25,000 distinct CDR3 sequences detected, about 42% appear once; the ten largest clones hold roughly 94%. Deletions cut 8 bases from V and 4 bases from J, with 9 bases between. CDR1 is LNHDA and CDR2 is SQIVND in the germline V gene (reference sequence). The CDR3 is 12 amino acids. Sequencing used CD8+ T cells from cultured PBMCs, obtained from culture after CMV antigen stimulation. This receptor was obtained from a human donor in good health (CMV status not recorded). Some clones in this sample may be carry-over from other donors' samples. The rearrangement links TRBV19 to TRBJ2-1; D gene uncertain. As DNA, the CDR3 is TGTGCCAGTCTGGGGTCTTACAATGAGCAGTTCTTC. Translating it yields CASLGSYNEQFF.